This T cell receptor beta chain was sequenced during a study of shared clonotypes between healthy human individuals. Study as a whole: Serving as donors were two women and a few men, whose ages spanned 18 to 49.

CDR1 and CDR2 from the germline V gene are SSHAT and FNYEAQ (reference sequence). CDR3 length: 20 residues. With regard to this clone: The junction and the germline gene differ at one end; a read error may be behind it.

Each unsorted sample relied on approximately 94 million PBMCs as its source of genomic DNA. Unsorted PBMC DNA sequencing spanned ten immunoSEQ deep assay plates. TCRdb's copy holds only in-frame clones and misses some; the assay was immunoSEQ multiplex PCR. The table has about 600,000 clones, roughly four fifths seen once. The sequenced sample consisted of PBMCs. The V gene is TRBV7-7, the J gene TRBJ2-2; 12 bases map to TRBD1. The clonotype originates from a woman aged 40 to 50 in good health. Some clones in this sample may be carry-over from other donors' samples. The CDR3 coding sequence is TGTGCTAGCAGCTTAGCCCCAAATAGTGGGACAGGGGGCAACACCGGGGAGCTGTTTTTT. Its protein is CASSLAPNSGTGGNTGELFF.